This TCR beta chain was found in a study of T cell responses to AZD1222 COVID-19 vaccine. Study context: Investigators merged groups given second doses at roughly 4 or roughly 12 weeks.

CDR3 length equals 15 residues. With 1 base clipped from V and 3 bases from J, the junction kept 4 bases outside the gene matches. Germline V gene lookup returns CDR1 MNHEY and CDR2 SMNVEV (reference sequence). The protocol was immunoSEQ multiplex PCR, while the TCRdb copy is restricted to in-frame clones and leaves out a portion. The sample carries about 150,000 clones, 70% to 90% recorded once. The rearrangement uses TRBV27 and TRBJ2-7; the match to TRBD1 covers 9 bases. The sample in question was peripheral blood, obtained on day 0 of AZD1222 vaccination. The source of this sequence is an adult in good health. CDR3 bases: TGTGCCAGCAGTTTATATATGACAGGGGGCTACGAGCAGTACTTC. It codes for CASSLYMTGGYEQYF.